The clone carrying this TCR beta chain was observed at least ten times. CDR3 length equals 14 residues. Per the germline V gene, CDR1 is SGHTA and CDR2 is FQGTGA. V lost 4 bases to trimming and J lost 4 bases; unmatched junction nucleotides: 3. These data come from a study of T cells in Graves' hyperthyroidism and ophthalmopathy. Amplified TCR beta CDR3 regions derived from RNA transcripts. First-round RT-PCR with HTBI primers amplified the TCR CDR3 region. TCRdb recomputed calls from the multiplex PCR reads with MiXCR, one row per CDR3 protein. The repertoire holds roughly 740,000 distinct CDR3 sequences, with roughly 17% as singletons.

The sequencing input was blood. This clonotype originated in a man younger than 30 with Graves' hyperthyroidism. The V call is TRBV7-3, the J call TRBJ2-2; 7 bases are shared with TRBD1. The CDR3 coding sequence is TGTGCCAGCAGCTCGACAGGGTTCACCGGGGAGCTGTTTTTT. Amino acids: CASSSTGFTGELFF.